The rows below give T cell receptor beta chains drawn from one sample of a study of identical twins. TCRdb reprocessed the 5' RACE reads with MiXCR, giving one entry per CDR3 protein. The sample gives about 530,000 distinct CDR3 sequences, around 15% of which show up once; 0.44% is in the top ten. These data were also filed under a second study, of yellow fever vaccine responses in identical twins.

Sequenced input: CD4+ T cells sorted from blood. All receptors derive from a woman between 18 and 30 years old in good health. Each CDR3 is given with its conserved first and last residue. The D gene is left open where the match is weak. Clone size is stated in some rows and not others, as once, few, many or a class when expanded.

TRBJ2-1 TRBV10-3 few TRBD1 TGTGCCATGGGGACAGGGCCGGGATACAATGAGCAGTTCTTC CAMGTGPGYNEQFF
TRBJ2-7 TRBV10-3 - - TGTGCCATCAGTGAGTCAGGCAGGGACCGGGGAGAGCAGTACTTC CAISESGRDRGEQYF
TRBJ2-6 TRBV11-2 many - TGTGCCAGCAGCTTAAGGGGGGGCGCTGGGGCCAACGTCCTGACTTTC CASSLRGGAGANVLTF
TRBJ2-5 TRBV5-1 few - TGCGCCAGCAGCTTGGGGTCTACCGGGACTTCGGGGAGGGAGACCCAGTACTTC CASSLGSTGTSGRETQYF
TRBJ1-5 TRBV12-3/TRBV12-4 few - TGTGCCAGCAGTTTAGCAGAGACTCAGCCCCAGCATTTT CASSLAETQPQHF
TRBJ2-7 TRBV29-1 few TRBD1 TGCAGCGCCATAACAGGGGTGTACGAGCAGTACTTC CSAITGVYEQYF
TRBJ1-1 TRBV28 - TRBD1 TGTGCCAGCAGATCTCAGGGACAGGCCAACACTGAAGCTTTCTTT CASRSQGQANTEAFF
TRBJ2-1 TRBV23-1 - TRBD2 TGCGCCAGCACCGTCGGGACTAGAAGAAACTACAATGAGCAGTTCTTC CASTVGTRRNYNEQFF
TRBJ2-5 TRBV24-1 few TRBD1 TGTGCCACCAGTGATCGAGGGACAGGGCAAGAGACCCAGTACTTC CATSDRGTGQETQYF
TRBJ2-2 TRBV7-2 few - TGTGCCAGCAGCTTAGCTATGGGGCAGGGGAACACCGGGGAGCTGTTTTTT CASSLAMGQGNTGELFF
TRBJ1-3 TRBV5-1 many - TGCGCCAGCAGCCCTGGACGTCCTGGAAACACCATATATTTT CASSPGRPGNTIYF
TRBJ1-1 TRBV5-1 few - TGCGCCAGCAGCTGGACGCGTGGCACTGAAGCTTTCTTT CASSWTRGTEAFF
TRBJ2-5 TRBV20-1 few - TGCAGTGCCGACAGGTACCAAGAGACCCAGTACTTC CSADRYQETQYF
TRBJ2-1 TRBV10-3 - - TGTGCCATCAGCAACCCCGTGGGCGACTGGGGCGTCCGTGAGCAGTTCTTC CAISNPVGDWGVREQFF
TRBJ2-3 TRBV7-8 - TRBD2 TGTGCCAGCAGCAAAATCAGCGGGAGTAGCACAGATACGCAGTATTTT CASSKISGSSTDTQYF
TRBJ2-1 TRBV19 - - TGTGCCAGTAGTATCAGTGGAAACAATGAGCAGTTCTTC CASSISGNNEQFF
TRBJ2-2 TRBV6-1 - TRBD1 TGTGCCAGCAGGAGCCGGGACAGGTTTTCCGGGGAGCTGTTTTTT CASRSRDRFSGELFF
TRBJ1-6 TRBV6-1 - TRBD1 TGTGCCAGCAGACAGGGGACAGGCTCCTATAATTCACCCCTCCACTTT CASRQGTGSYNSPLHF
TRBJ2-5 TRBV27 - TRBD2 TGTGCCAGCAGTTTAGAAGGACTAGCGCCCCACCAAGAGACCCAGTACTTC CASSLEGLAPHQETQYF
TRBJ1-1 TRBV4-2 few - TGTGCCAGCAGCCAAGTAGGTCAGGGGAGTAGGAACACTGAAGCTTTCTTT CASSQVGQGSRNTEAFF
TRBJ2-1 TRBV15 - - TGTGCCACCAGCAGAGAAATTAACGAGCAGTTCTTC CATSREINEQFF
TRBJ2-1 TRBV5-1 - TRBD2 TGCGCCAGCAGCTACGAACGGACTAGCGGGGGGGCCCTGCGCAATGAGCAGTTCTTC CASSYERTSGGALRNEQFF
TRBJ2-3 TRBV20-1 - TRBD2 TGCTGTGCTTCCACTAGCGGGGGGGTAATAGATACGCAGTATTTT CCASTSGGVIDTQYF
TRBJ1-5 TRBV4-1 few TRBD1 TGCGCCAGCAGCCAAGGGACAGGGGGCGCGGGACAGCCCCAGCATTTT CASSQGTGGAGQPQHF
TRBJ1-4 TRBV5-1 few - TGCGCCAGCAGCCGGGGCAGCGAGAATGAAAAACTGTTTTTT CASSRGSENEKLFF
TRBJ2-5 TRBV6-2/TRBV6-3 - TRBD1 TGTGCCAGCAGGACGGCCGGGACAGGGGGCGCGGAGACCCAGTACTTC CASRTAGTGGAETQYF
TRBJ2-1 TRBV4-1 - TRBD2 TGCGCCAGCAGCCAAGATCGAAAAGATCGGACTAGCGGGAGGTACAATGAGCAGTTCTTC CASSQDRKDRTSGRYNEQFF
TRBJ2-5 TRBV12-5 - TRBD1 TGTGCTAGTGGTTTGTTTACAGGGGTCTCTCTGGCCCAGTACTTC CASGLFTGVSLAQYF
TRBJ2-3 TRBV5-1 - TRBD2 TGCGCCAGCAGCTTGGATGCGGGGGGAGGAGATACGCAGTATTTT CASSLDAGGGDTQYF
TRBJ1-4 TRBV7-8 - - TGTGCCAGCAGCTTATTGCCCAACGGGAGGAGTGAAAAACTGTTTTTT CASSLLPNGRSEKLFF
TRBJ2-1 TRBV20-1 few TRBD2 TGCAGTGCTAGAGGGACTAGCGGACCTACCTACAATGAGCAGTTCTTC CSARGTSGPTYNEQFF
TRBJ1-6 TRBV20-1 few - TGCAGTGCTAGAGATCGGGGGGATTCACCCCTCCACTTT CSARDRGDSPLHF
TRBJ1-5 TRBV3-1 few - TGTGCCAGCAGCCAAGGGACAACGCATCAGCCCCAGCATTTT CASSQGTTHQPQHF
TRBJ1-4 TRBV12-3/TRBV12-4 - TRBD1 TGTGCCAGCAGTGCTCTACGAGGGACAGAGAATGAAAAACTGTTTTTT CASSALRGTENEKLFF
TRBJ2-6 TRBV5-1 - TRBD1 TGCGCCAGCAGCGAACAGGGGACTGGGGCCAACGTCCTGACTTTC CASSEQGTGANVLTF
TRBJ2-1 TRBV11-2 - - TGTGCCAGCAGCGGACGATGGGGCAATGAGCAGTTCTTC CASSGRWGNEQFF
TRBJ2-6 TRBV2 - TRBD2 TGTGCCATCAGTCCCACCCTGGGACGGCGGGGGTCCGGGGCCAACGTCCTGACTTTC CAISPTLGRRGSGANVLTF
TRBJ2-2 TRBV27 - - TGTGCCAGCAGGCCTGCAGGGGGGGGCTCCGGGGAGCTGTTTTTT CASRPAGGGSGELFF
TRBJ2-3 TRBV9 - TRBD1 TGTGCCAGCAGCCCACGCATGGGACAGCCACGAGATACGCAGTATTTT CASSPRMGQPRDTQYF
TRBJ2-3 TRBV28 - TRBD2 TGTGCCAGCAGTTTACCCCTCGGGGGGACAGATACGCAGTATTTT CASSLPLGGTDTQYF
TRBJ2-7 TRBV29-1 few - TGCAGCGCTAGGATGGCCACAGATGCCTCCTACGAGCAGTACTTC CSARMATDASYEQYF
TRBJ2-7 TRBV7-3 few - TGTGCCAGCAGCTTAGTTGGAGGGGGCTCCTACGAGCAGTACTTC CASSLVGGGSYEQYF
TRBJ1-1 TRBV5-1 - - TGCGCCAGCAGCTTGGCCCTTACAGGGAACACTGAAGCTTTCTTT CASSLALTGNTEAFF
TRBJ2-2 TRBV7-2 - - TGTGCCAGCAACTTACCCGGGGGGCCAAACACCGGGGAGCTGTTTTTT CASNLPGGPNTGELFF
TRBJ2-1 TRBV12-3/TRBV12-4 few TRBD2 TGTGCCAGCACCCCGGGACTAGCGAAAAACAATGAGCAGTTCTTC CASTPGLAKNNEQFF
TRBJ2-3 TRBV20-1 - - TGCAGTGCTAGTAGCCCCAGCGGAAGCACAGATACGCAGTATTTT CSASSPSGSTDTQYF